Each of the 20 T cell receptor beta chains below was sequenced from the same sample in a study of blood T cell repertoires in COVID-19. Generated by immunoSEQ multiplex PCR, the TCRdb table keeps only in-frame clones and is missing some. The data show 150,000 or so clones, with about four fifths seen just once and over 2.5% held by the top ten. Input material: peripheral blood. These receptor sequences come from a woman of 80 years or more with acute or convalescent COVID-19.

The genes are TRBV7-8 and TRBJ1-5; TRBD1 is a possible D gene (5 bases). V lost 1 base and J lost 5, with 12 bases in between. Germline loops: CDR1 SGHVS, CDR2 FQNEAQ. The CDR3 totals 15 residues. CDR3 in DNA: TGTGCCAGCAGCTTAGGGGGGACGGGGGATCAGCCCCAGCATTTT. Its protein product is CASSLGGTGDQPQHF. Together with reference TRBV7-8 and TRBJ1-5, the CDR3 gives the full variable domain: GAGVSQSPRYKVAKRGQDVALRCDPISGHVSLFWYQQALGQGPEFLTYFQNEAQLDKSGLPSDRFFAERPEGSVSTLKIQRTQQEDSAVYLCASSLGGTGDQPQHFGDGTRLSIL.

This clone was picked up one time. The V call is TRBV15, the J call TRBJ1-3; D remains ambiguous. V was trimmed by 0 bases and J by 0 bases, leaving 9 bases between them. There are 16 residues in the CDR3. CDR1 is LNHNV, CDR2 YYDKDF, per germline (reference sequence). CDR3 nucleotide sequence: TGTGCCACCAGCAGAGATCCACAGATCTCTGGAAACACCATATATTTT. This codes for CATSRDPQISGNTIYF.

This sequence joins TRBV7-9 and TRBJ2-2; D not resolved. The germline V and J ends were trimmed by 5 bases and 2 bases, with 3 bases remaining between them. The CDR3 has 12 residues. Germline CDR1 SEHNR, CDR2 FQNEAQ (reference sequence). CDR3 DNA sequence: TGTGCCAGCAGCCTTAACACCGGGGAGCTGTTTTTT. This gives the protein CASSLNTGELFF.

This chain joins TRBV29-1 and TRBJ2-7; weak D call: TRBD2 (6 bases). Looked up from germline, CDR1 is SQVTM and CDR2 is ANQGSEA. Trimming pared 6 bases from V and 2 bases from J, leaving 14 bases between. The CDR3 is made up of 13 amino acids. The CDR3 reads CSVLPGGTYEQYF. CDR3 DNA sequence: TGCAGCGTCCTTCCTGGGGGGACCTACGAGCAGTACTTC.

The chain couples TRBV2 to TRBJ2-2, with 12 nucleotides matching TRBD2. The CDR3 totals 16 residues. Germline CDR1 is SNHLY and CDR2 is FYNNEI. V dropped 7 bases and J dropped 7; count of bases not matched to a gene: 10. The CDR3 region is CASNRASGGADGELFF. The CDR3 nucleotides are TGTGCCAGCAATCGAGCTAGCGGGGGGGCTGACGGGGAGCTGTTTTTT.

This chain's CDR3 is CAWMAGGSKNIQYF. The CDR3 bases are TGTGCCTGGATGGCAGGGGGGTCCAAAAACATTCAGTACTTC. The rearrangement links TRBV30 to TRBJ2-4; D may be TRBD1 (7 bases). V lost 4 bases, J lost 2 bases, and 12 bases lay in between. The CDR3 is 14 amino acids. Germline V CDR1 and CDR2: GTSNPN, SVGIG (reference sequence).

The chain recombines TRBV5-1 with TRBJ1-2; 7 bases are a match to TRBD1. V lost 4 bases to trimming and J lost 5 bases; unmatched junction nucleotides: 5. CDR1 is SGHRS, CDR2 YFSETQ, per germline. CDR3 length: 13 residues. This CDR3 is CASSPTGDYGYTF. The CDR3 coding sequence is TGCGCCAGCAGCCCCACAGGGGATTATGGCTACACCTTC.

The chain employs TRBV2 and TRBJ1-2; 7 bases are shared with TRBD1. The CDR3 consists of 12 residues. The V gene's germline CDR1 is SNHLY and CDR2 FYNNEI. V dropped 9 bases and J dropped 2; count of bases not matched to a gene: 3. The CDR3 DNA reads TGTGCCAGTGGAGGGGGCAACTATGGCTACACCTTC. Encoded protein: CASGGGNYGYTF.

The V call is TRBV7-9, the J call TRBJ2-5; D remains unclear. This CDR3 has 17 amino acids. The V end lost 1 base, the J end lost 3 bases, and 18 bases lay between the germline ends. Looked up from germline, CDR1 is SEHNR and CDR2 is FQNEAQ (reference sequence). This CDR3 reads CASSLGISDLPKETQYF. CDR3 in DNA: TGTGCCAGCAGCTTAGGGATAAGCGACCTCCCCAAAGAGACCCAGTACTTC.

The table lists this clone with a few counts. V usage is TRBV27 and J usage is TRBJ1-2; D call uncertain. The CDR3 spans 15 residues. Germline CDR1 is MNHEY and CDR2 is SMNVEV (reference sequence). V lost 3 bases to trimming and J lost 4 bases, with 15 bases between them. This CDR3 is CASSFQRRPIYGYTF. The CDR3, as DNA: TGTGCCAGCAGTTTCCAGCGAAGACCCATCTATGGCTACACCTTC.

This clone has only a few counts. The chain is built from TRBV6-5 and TRBJ1-1, with D possibly being TRBD1 (5 bases). Germline CDR1 MNHEY, CDR2 SVGAGI. Deletions cut 4 bases from V and 3 bases from J, with 9 bases between. The CDR3 length is 13 residues. The CDR3 DNA is TGTGCCAGCAGTTCTACGGGGGACACTGAAGCTTTCTTT. Residues: CASSSTGDTEAFF.

The chain uses TRBV6-4 and TRBJ1-6, with 8 bases that match TRBD1. Germline values: CDR1 MRHNA, CDR2 SNTAGT. V lost 4 bases, J lost 5 bases, and 10 bases stayed unmatched. The length of the CDR3 is 17 residues. CDR3 in DNA: TGTGCCAGCAGTGCCAGAGGACAGGGCCTGGATAATTCACCCCTCCACTTT. This encodes CASSARGQGLDNSPLHF.

V gene TRBV6-2 or TRBV6-3 combines with J gene TRBJ1-2, with 7 bases that match TRBD1. Per the germline V gene, CDR1 is MNHEY and CDR2 is SVGEGT. The CDR3 sequence is 16 residues long. The V segment lost 3 bases and the J segment 1 base; nucleotides outside the gene matches: 8. CDR3 sequence reads: CASSYSGTAVNYGYTF. In DNA form, the CDR3 reads TGTGCCAGCAGTTATTCCGGGACAGCGGTTAACTATGGCTACACCTTC.

CDR3 in amino acids: CATSRGTGVETQYF. The CDR3 DNA sequence: TGTGCCACCAGCAGAGGTACAGGGGTAGAGACCCAGTACTTC. V is TRBV15 and J is TRBJ2-5; 7 bases are a match to TRBD1. Germline V CDR1 and CDR2: LNHNV, YYDKDF (reference sequence). V gave up 1 base and J gave up 4 bases; unmatched junction bases: 3. The length of the CDR3 is 14 residues. Variable domain in full (rest from reference TRBV15 and TRBJ2-5): DAMVIQNPRYQVTQFGKPVTLSCSQTLNHNVMYWYQQKSSQAPKLLFHYYDKDFNNEADTPDNFQSRRPNTSFCFLDIRSPGLGDTAMYLCATSRGTGVETQYFGPGTRLLVL.

V gene TRBV13 combines with J gene TRBJ2-3; D gene ambiguous. The CDR3 loop spans 14 amino acids. V lost 5 bases, J lost 2 bases, and 11 bases lay in between. CDR1 and CDR2 (germline): PRHDT, FYEKMQ (reference sequence). Written as DNA, the CDR3 is TGTGCCAGCAGCCCGGTAAAATTCACAGATACGCAGTATTTT. The encoded protein is CASSPVKFTDTQYF.

The rearrangement links TRBV27 to TRBJ1-1, with 7 bases aligning to TRBD1. Germline values: CDR1 MNHEY, CDR2 SMNVEV (reference sequence). The CDR3 length is 13 residues. Trimming took 5 bases from V and 11 from J; bases not matched to a gene: 11. The CDR3 sequence: CASSPRQGRGAFF. The CDR3 DNA reads as TGTGCCAGCAGTCCCCGACAGGGCCGTGGGGCTTTCTTT.

J is TRBJ2-2 and V is TRBV2; 12 bases map to TRBD2. J lost 4 bases, V lost 7 bases, and 4 bases had no gene match. Germline values: CDR1 SNHLY, CDR2 FYNNEI. The CDR3 runs 15 residues. The CDR3 coding sequence is TGTGCCAGCATCGCACTAGCGGGGGGCACCGGGGAGCTGTTTTTT. Protein: CASIALAGGTGELFF.

The chain joins TRBV5-4 to TRBJ1-3; 7 nucleotides match TRBD1. The germline gives CDR1 SGHNT, CDR2 YYREEE (reference sequence). With 3 bases clipped from V and 0 bases from J, the junction kept 12 bases outside the gene matches. The CDR3 has 18 amino acids. The chain's CDR3 is CASSSHPGQHSSGNTIYF. Here the CDR3 DNA reads TGTGCCAGCAGCTCACACCCGGGACAGCACTCCTCTGGAAACACCATATATTTT.

V and J are TRBV29-1 and TRBJ2-7; 12 nucleotides line up with TRBD2. The V and J ends lost 6 bases and 3 bases, in that order; junction bases with no gene match: 6. The germline CDR1 and CDR2 sequences are SQVTM and ANQGSEA. There are 14 residues in the CDR3. The CDR3: CSVVTSGGLYEQYF. CDR3 coding DNA: TGCAGCGTCGTAACTAGCGGGGGGCTCTACGAGCAGTACTTC.

This clone was found once. The gene calls are TRBV10-3 and TRBJ2-5; 10 bases match TRBD2. The CDR3 loop spans 17 amino acids. V shed 3 bases and J 0 bases; nucleotides not matched to a gene: 7. Germline V gives CDR1 ENHRY, CDR2 SYGVKD. CDR3 nucleotides: TGTGCCATCAGTGATCCGTCAGCGGGGGGGTACCAAGAGACCCAGTACTTC. It codes for CAISDPSAGGYQETQYF.